The table lists the clone carrying this TCR beta chain with a few counts. This sample is drawn from a study of blood T cell repertoires in COVID-19. Turning to the study itself: The analysed material was cDNA or gDNA that came from T cells, B-cell-depleted T cells, or PBMCs.

Clones were read by immunoSEQ multiplex PCR, and TCRdb kept only the in-frame ones, dropping some. The table lists fewer than 500,000 clones, roughly nine tenths of them singletons. The V gene lost 4 bases and the J gene lost 4 bases, with 10 bases spanning the gap. The CDR3 has 13 residues. The germline CDR1 and CDR2 sequences are MDHEN and SYDVKM. This TCR came from a woman younger than 35 who had recovered from COVID-19. The chain has TRBV28 and TRBJ1-2; a possible D gene is TRBD1 (5 bases). Input material: PBMCs or T cells enriched from blood (not recorded which). The CDR3 sequence is CASSSQGSYGYTF. The CDR3 bases are TGTGCCAGCAGTTCCCAGGGTTCCTATGGCTACACCTTC.